This entry features one T cell receptor (beta chain) sequence. Its antigen is still unknown. Oncomine TCR Beta short-read sequencing was applied to DNA from cultured CD4+ T cells. TCRdb re-called the PCR reads with MiXCR, one entry per CDR3 protein. The sample includes approximately 15,000 distinct CDR3 sequences, around 53% of them seen just once. This specimen belongs to a study of vaccination and CD4 T cells after COVID-19. As for treatment: roughly 10-day PBMC culture with coronavirus spike peptide pools or control peptides (ViraFEST assay). The V and J ends lost 5 bases and 3 bases respectively, with 14 bases between them. The CDR3 has 15 amino acids. CDR1 and CDR2 (germline): SGHNT, YENEEA.

Sample: CD4+ T cells from blood, cultured in vitro. The receptor was isolated from a human donor who had recovered from COVID-19. This sequence joins TRBV11-3 and TRBJ2-1; weak D call: TRBD2 (5 bases). CDR3 DNA: TGTGCCAGCAGCCAAGGTTGGGGAGACTACAATGAGCAGTTCTTC. This encodes CASSQGWGDYNEQFF.